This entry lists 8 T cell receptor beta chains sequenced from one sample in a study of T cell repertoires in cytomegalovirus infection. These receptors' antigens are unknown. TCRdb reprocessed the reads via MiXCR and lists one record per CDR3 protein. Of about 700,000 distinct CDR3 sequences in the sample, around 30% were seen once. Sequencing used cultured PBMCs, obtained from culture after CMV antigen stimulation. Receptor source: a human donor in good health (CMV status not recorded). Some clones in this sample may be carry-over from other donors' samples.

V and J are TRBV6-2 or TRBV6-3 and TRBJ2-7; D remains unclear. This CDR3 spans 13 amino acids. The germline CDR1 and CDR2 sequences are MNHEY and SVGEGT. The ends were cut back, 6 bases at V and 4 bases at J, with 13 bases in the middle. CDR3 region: CASRLLLGYEQYF. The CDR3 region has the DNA TGTGCCAGCAGACTTCTCTTGGGGTACGAGCAGTACTTC.

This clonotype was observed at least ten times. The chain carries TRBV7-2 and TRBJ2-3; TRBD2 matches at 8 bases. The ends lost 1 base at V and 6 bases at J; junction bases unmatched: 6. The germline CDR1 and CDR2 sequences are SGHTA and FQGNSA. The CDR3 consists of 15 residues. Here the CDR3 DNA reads TGTGCCAGCAGCTTAGTAGCGGGGATTGGGGATACGCAGTATTTT. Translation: CASSLVAGIGDTQYF.

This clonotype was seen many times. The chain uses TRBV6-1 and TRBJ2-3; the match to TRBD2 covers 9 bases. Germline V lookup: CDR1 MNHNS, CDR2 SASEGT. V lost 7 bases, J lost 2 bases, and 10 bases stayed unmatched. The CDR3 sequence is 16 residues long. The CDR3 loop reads CASKKIAGVSTDTQYF. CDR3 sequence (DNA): TGTGCCAGCAAAAAGATAGCGGGAGTTTCCACAGATACGCAGTATTTT.

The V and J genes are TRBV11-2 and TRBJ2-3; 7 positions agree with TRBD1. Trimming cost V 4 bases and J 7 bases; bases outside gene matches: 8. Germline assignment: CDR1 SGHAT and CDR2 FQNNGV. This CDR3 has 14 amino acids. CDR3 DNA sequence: TGTGCCAGCAGCTCAGGACAGGCACCCTATACGCAGTATTTT. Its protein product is CASSSGQAPYTQYF.

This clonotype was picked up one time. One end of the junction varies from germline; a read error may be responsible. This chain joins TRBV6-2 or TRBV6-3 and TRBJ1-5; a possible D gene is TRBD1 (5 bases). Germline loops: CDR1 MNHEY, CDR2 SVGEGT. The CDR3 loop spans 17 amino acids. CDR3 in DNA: TGTGCCAGCAGTCTTTCTCCTGGGGGACGTATCAATCCGCCCCAGCATTTT. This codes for CASSLSPGGRINPPQHF.

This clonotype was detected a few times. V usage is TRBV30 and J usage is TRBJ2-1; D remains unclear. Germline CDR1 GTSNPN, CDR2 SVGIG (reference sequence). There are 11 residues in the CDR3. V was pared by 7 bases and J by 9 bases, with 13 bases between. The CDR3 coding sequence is TGTGCCTCCGCCGGTACGGCTGAGCAGTTCTTC. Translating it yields CASAGTAEQFF.

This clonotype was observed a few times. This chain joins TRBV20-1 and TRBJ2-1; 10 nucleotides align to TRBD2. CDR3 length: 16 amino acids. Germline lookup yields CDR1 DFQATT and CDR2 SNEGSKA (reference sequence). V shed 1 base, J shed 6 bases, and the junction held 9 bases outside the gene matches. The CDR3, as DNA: TGCAGTGCTAGAGGGGGGGCTAGCGGGAGTGCCAATGAGCAGTTCTTC. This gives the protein CSARGGASGSANEQFF.

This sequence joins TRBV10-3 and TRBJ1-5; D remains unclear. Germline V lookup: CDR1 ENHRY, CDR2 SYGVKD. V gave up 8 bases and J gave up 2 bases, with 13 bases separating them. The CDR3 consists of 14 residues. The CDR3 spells CAIWSGFGNQPQHF. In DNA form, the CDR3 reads TGTGCCATCTGGTCGGGGTTTGGCAATCAGCCCCAGCATTTT.